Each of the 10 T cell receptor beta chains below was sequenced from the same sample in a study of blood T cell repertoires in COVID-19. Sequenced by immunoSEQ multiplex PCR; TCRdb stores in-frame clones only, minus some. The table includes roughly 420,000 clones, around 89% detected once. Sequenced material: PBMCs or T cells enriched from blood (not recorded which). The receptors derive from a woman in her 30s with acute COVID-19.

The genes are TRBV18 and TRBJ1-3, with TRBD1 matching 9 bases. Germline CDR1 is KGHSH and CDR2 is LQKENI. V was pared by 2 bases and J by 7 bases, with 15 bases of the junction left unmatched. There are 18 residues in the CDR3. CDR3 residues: CASSPIRRQGEMWNTIYF. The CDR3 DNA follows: TGTGCCAGCTCACCAATTCGCCGACAGGGGGAAATGTGGAACACCATATATTTT.

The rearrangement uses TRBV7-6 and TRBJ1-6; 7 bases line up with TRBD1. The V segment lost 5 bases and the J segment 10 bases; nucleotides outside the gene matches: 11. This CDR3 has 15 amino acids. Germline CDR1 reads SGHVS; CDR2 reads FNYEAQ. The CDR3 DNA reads TGTGCCAGCAGCCCGGATGACAGGGTTTTATCACCCCTCCACTTT. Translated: CASSPDDRVLSPLHF.

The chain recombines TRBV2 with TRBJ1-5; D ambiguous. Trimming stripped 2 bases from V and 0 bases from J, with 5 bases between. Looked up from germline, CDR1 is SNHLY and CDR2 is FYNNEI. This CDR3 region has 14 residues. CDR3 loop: CASSETASNQPQHF. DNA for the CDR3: TGTGCCAGCAGTGAAACAGCTAGCAATCAGCCCCAGCATTTT.

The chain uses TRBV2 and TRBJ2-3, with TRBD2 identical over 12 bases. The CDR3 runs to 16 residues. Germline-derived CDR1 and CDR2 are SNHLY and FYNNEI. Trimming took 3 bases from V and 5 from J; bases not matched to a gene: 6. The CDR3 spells CASSDRPSGGGDTQYF. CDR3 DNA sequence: TGTGCCAGCAGTGATCGCCCTAGCGGGGGGGGAGATACGCAGTATTTT.

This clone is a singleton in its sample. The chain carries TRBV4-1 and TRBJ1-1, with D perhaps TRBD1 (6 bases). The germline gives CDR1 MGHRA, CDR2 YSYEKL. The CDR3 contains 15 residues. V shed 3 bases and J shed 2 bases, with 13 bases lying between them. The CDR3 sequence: CASSQEGQPNTEAFF. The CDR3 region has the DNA TGCGCCAGCAGCCAGGAAGGACAGCCAAACACTGAAGCTTTCTTT.

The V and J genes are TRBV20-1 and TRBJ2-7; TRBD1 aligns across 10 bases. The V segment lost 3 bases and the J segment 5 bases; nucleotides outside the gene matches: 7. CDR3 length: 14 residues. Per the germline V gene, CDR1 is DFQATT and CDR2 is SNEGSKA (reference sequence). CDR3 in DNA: TGCAGTGCTAGTTCCAGACAGGGGGCAAACGAGCAGTACTTC. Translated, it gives CSASSRQGANEQYF.

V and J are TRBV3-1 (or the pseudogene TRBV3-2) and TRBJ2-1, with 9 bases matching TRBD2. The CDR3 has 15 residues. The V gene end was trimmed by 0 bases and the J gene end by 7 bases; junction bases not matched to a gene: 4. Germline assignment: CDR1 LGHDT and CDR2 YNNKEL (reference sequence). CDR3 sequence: CASSQELAGLNEQFF. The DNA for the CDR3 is TGTGCCAGCAGCCAAGAGCTAGCGGGGTTAAATGAGCAGTTCTTC.

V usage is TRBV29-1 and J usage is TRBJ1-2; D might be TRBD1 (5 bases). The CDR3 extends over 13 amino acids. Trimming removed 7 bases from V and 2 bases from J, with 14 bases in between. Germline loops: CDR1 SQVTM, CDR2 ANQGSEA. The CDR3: CSAPKSGNYGYTF. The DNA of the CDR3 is TGCAGCGCCCCCAAATCAGGGAACTATGGCTACACCTTC.

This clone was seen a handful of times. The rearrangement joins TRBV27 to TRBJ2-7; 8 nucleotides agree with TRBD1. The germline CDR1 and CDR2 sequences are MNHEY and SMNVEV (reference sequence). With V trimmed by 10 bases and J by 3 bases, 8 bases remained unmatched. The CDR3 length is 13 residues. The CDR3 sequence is CATSDRASYEQYF. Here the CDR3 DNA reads TGTGCCACCTCGGACAGGGCAAGCTACGAGCAGTACTTC.

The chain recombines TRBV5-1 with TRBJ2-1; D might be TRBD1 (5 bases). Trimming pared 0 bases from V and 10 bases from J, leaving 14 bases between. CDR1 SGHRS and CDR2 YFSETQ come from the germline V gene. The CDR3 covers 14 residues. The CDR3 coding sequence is TGCGCCAGCAGCTTGGTCCCAGGGTCCAACGAGCAGTTCTTC. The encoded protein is CASSLVPGSNEQFF.